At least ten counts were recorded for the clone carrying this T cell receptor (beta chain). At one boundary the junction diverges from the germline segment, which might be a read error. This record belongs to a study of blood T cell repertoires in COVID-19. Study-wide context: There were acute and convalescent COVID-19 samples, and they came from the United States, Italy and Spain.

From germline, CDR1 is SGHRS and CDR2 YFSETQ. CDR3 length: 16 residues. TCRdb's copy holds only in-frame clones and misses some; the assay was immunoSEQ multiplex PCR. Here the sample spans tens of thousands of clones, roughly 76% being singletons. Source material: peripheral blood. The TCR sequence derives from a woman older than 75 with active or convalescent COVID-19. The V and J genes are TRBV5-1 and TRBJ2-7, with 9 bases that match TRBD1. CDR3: CASSPDPGTGSSEQYF. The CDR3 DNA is TGCGCCAGCAGCCCGGACCCCGGGACAGGGTCCTCCGAGCAGTACTTC.